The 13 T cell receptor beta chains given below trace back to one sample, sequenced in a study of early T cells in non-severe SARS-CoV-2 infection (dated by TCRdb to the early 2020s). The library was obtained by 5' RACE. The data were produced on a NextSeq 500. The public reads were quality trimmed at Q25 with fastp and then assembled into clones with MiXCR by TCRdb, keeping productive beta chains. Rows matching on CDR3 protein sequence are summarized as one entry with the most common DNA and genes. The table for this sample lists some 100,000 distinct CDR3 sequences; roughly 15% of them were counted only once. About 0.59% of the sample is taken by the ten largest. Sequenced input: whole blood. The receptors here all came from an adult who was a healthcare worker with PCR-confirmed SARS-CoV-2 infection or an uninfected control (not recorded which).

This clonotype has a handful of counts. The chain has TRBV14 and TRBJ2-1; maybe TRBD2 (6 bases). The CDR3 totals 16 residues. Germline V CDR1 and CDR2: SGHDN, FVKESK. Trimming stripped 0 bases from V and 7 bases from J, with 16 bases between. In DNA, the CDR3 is TGTGCCAGCAGCCAAGAGGAACTAGCCACCTTGAATGAGCAGTTCTTC. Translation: CASSQEELATLNEQFF.

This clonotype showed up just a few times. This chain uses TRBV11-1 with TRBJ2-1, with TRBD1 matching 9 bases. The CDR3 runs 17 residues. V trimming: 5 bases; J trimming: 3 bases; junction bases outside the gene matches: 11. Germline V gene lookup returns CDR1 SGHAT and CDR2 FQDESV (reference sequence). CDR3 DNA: TGTGCCAGCAGCCGGCAGCTCGGGACAGGGTTCTACAATGAGCAGTTCTTC. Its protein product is CASSRQLGTGFYNEQFF.

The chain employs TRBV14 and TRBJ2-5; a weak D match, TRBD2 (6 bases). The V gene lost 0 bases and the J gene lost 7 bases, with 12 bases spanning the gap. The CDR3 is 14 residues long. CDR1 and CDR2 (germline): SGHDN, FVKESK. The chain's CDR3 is CASSQDRVSGTQYF. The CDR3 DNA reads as TGTGCCAGCAGCCAAGATCGGGTTAGCGGGACCCAGTACTTC. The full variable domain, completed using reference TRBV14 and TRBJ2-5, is EAGVTQFPSHSVIEKGQTVTLRCDPISGHDNLYWYRRVMGKEIKFLLHFVKESKQDESGMPNNRFLAERTGGTYSTLKVQPAELEDSGVYFCASSQDRVSGTQYFGPGTRLLVL.

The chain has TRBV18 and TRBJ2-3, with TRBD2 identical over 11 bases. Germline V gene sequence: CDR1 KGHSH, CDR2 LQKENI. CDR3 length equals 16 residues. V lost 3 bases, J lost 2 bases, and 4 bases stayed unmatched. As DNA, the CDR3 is TGTGCCAGCTCACCGACTAGCGGGGTCCACACAGATACGCAGTATTTT. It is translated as CASSPTSGVHTDTQYF.

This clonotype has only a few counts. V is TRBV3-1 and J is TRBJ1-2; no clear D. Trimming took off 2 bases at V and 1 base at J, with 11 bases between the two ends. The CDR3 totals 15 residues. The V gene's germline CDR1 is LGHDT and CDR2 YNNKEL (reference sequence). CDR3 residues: CASSQNQVLNYGYTF. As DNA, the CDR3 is TGTGCCAGCAGCCAAAATCAGGTGCTTAACTATGGCTACACCTTC.

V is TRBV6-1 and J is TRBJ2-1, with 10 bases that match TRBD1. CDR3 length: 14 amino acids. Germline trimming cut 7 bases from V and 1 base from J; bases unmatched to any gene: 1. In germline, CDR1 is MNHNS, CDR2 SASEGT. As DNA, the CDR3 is TGTGCCAGCAAGGGACAGGGGTCCTACAATGAGCAGTTCTTC. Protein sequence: CASKGQGSYNEQFF.

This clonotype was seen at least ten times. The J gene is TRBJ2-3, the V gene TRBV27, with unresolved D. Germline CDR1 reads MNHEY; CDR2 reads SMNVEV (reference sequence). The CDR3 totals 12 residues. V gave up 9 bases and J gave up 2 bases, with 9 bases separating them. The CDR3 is CASSPNTDTQYF. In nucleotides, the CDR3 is TGTGCCAGTAGTCCGAACACAGATACGCAGTATTTT.

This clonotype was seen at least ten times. CDR3: CSARSLAGSSYNEQFF. The CDR3 DNA reads as TGCAGTGCTAGGTCCCTAGCGGGGAGCTCCTACAATGAGCAGTTCTTC. The V gene is TRBV20-1, the J gene TRBJ2-1, with 9 bases fitting TRBD2. Germline V gene lookup returns CDR1 DFQATT and CDR2 SNEGSKA (reference sequence). The CDR3 contains 16 residues. With V trimmed by 3 bases and J by 0 bases, 6 bases remained unmatched.

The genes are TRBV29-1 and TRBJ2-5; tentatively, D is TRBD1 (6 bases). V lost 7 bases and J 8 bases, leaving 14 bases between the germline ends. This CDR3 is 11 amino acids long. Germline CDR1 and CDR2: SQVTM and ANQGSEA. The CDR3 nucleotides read TGCAGCGGGACAGCACTAGGTACCCAGTACTTC. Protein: CSGTALGTQYF.

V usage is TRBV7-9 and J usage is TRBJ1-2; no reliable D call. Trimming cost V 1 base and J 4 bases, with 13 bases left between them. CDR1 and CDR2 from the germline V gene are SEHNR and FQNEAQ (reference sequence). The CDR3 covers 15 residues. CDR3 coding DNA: TGTGCCAGCAGCTTAGATATAGCAGAACGCTATGGCTACACCTTC. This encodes CASSLDIAERYGYTF.

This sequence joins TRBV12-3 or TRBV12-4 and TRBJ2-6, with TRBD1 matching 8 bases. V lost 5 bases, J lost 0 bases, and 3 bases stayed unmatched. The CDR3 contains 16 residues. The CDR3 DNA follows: TGTGCCAGCAGTGACACAGGGGGCTCTGGGGCCAACGTCCTGACTTTC. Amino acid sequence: CASSDTGGSGANVLTF.

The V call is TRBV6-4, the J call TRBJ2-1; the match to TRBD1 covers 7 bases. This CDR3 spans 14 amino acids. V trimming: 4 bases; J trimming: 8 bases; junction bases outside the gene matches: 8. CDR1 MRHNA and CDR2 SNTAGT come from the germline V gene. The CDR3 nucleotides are TGTGCCAGCAGTGCCCTACAGGGGAAGCATGAGCAGTTCTTC. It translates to CASSALQGKHEQFF.

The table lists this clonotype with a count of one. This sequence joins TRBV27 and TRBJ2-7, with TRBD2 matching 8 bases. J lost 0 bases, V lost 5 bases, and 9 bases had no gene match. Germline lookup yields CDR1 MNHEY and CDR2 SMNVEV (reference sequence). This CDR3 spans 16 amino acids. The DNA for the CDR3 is TGTGCCAGCAGTCCCGAACTAGCGGCGAGCTCCTACGAGCAGTACGTC. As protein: CASSPELAASSYEQYV.